The present T cell receptor (beta chain) was sequenced within a study of T cell clusters in autoimmune cytopenias. Approximately 36,000 genome equivalents of blood DNA were amplified for TRB. TRB was amplified by touch-down multiplex PCR, primer pools A and B combined. TCRdb reprocessed the multiplex PCR reads and reports one entry per CDR3 protein, with no DNA. The data show fewer than 7,500 distinct CDR3 sequences, and the top ten clones hold 8.5% to 10%. Germline CDR1 and CDR2: SGHAT and FQDESV (reference sequence). The CDR3 has 12 amino acids. This clonotype is identified as large from frequency. The same sample was also studied in work on T cell repertoires in aging, cancer and after chemotherapy. This second report adds: Healthy donors lost TCR diversity with age mainly through richness, cancer patients through richness and evenness.

The receptor's source is a human donor in good health. The material sequenced was peripheral blood. J is TRBJ2-3 and V is TRBV11-1. CDR3 sequence: CASSWGTDTQYF.